This T cell receptor beta chain came from a study of T and B cells in COVID-19 patients. Looking at the study overall: COVID-19 patients gave peripheral blood either during active infection or after recovery. In the active-infection cohort, about 90% of the roughly 20 patients had comorbidities linked to unfavorable COVID-19 outcome. Study observations and caveats: Symptomatic-phase blood samples from mildly ill patients and early samples from severe cases were scarce.

TRB was amplified from approximately 250-480 ng of blood genomic DNA. There are a few counts of this clonotype. What it binds is not known. TRB rearrangements were amplified by multiplex PCR with BIOMED2 TRB-A/B primers. TCRdb independently ran MiXCR on the multiplex PCR reads; one entry per CDR3 protein. The table records about 8,200 distinct CDR3 sequences, about 38% of them present only once. Trimming pared 3 bases from V and 1 base from J, leaving 7 bases between. Germline values: CDR1 LNHDA, CDR2 SQIVND (reference sequence). The CDR3 covers 14 residues. The sample consisted of blood. The chain joins TRBV19 to TRBJ1-5; no reliable D call. The source is a human donor who had recovered from COVID-19. CDR3 DNA: TGTGCCAGTAGTATGGACGGCAGCAATCAGCCCCAGCATTTT. This gives the protein CASSMDGSNQPQHF.